Sequencing of this T cell receptor (beta chain) was carried out in a study of T cells after posttransplantation cyclophosphamide (dated by TCRdb to 2016 to 2017). Looking at the study overall: Using TRB sequencing, the study followed how the T cell repertoire rebuilt after myeloablative bone marrow transplantation with posttransplantation cyclophosphamide given as GVHD prophylaxis. Because TRA and TRB clonality correlated tightly in several samples, later TCR analyses were limited to TRB. In 3 patients, up to roughly 3 additional blood samples taken between 2 and 5.2 years after transplant also underwent TRB sequencing, as did pretransplant blood from a handful of patients. Samples from 30 to 35 PTCy-treated patients, along with samples from 16 of their related bone marrow donors, underwent antigen receptor sequencing. Blood from all 35 or so PTCy patients with 1-year posttransplant specimens was subjected to TRB sequencing. Public TRB sequences were searched against a database of over 3,500 sequences associated with responses to pathogens, tumor antigens, self-antigens and alloantigens.

Genomic DNA was used for TRB sequencing, which was performed with the immunoSEQ assay at survey resolution or with the hsTCRB kit. The study's own analysis went as follows. The immunoSEQ software handled initial read processing, and the LymphoSeq R package was used for repertoire analyses. Clonality was computed as 1 minus normalized Shannon entropy; Gini coefficient was also calculated for each TRB dataset. Phenotypes of unsorted samples were inferred by mapping TRB sequences from sorted subsets of the recipient or donor onto the same recipient's unsorted samples. TCRdb retrieved this table from immuneACCESS and kept in-frame rearrangements only. Not all clones are present; in checked studies, unresolved V genes account for under half, and no reason is known for the remainder. That table gives V, J and clone size, and the DNA gave D and trimming. The table puts some 12,000 clones in this sample, none counted just once. 26% of the sample goes to the ten largest clones.

Trimming removed 0 bases from V and 9 bases from J; the gene matches leave 8 bases unexplained. Spanning cysteine to phenylalanine, the CDR3 consists of 16 amino acids. The CDR3 DNA has 48 bases and is translated from base 1. CDR1 and CDR2 (MNHNS, SASEGT) derive from the germline V gene. This clone occurred a few times. The antigen it binds to is not known. Base-call qualities are not available, and no considerably larger clone is one nucleotide away. The treatment or condition label here, explained by the study, means: high-dose cyclophosphamide on days +3 and +4 as single-agent GVHD prophylaxis. Patients in the PTCy group got busulfan and fludarabine conditioning, a marrow graft from a related or unrelated donor, and cyclophosphamide on days +3 and +4. The PTCy-treated patients were enrolled in a prospective multi-institutional clinical trial. Peripheral blood and bone marrow mononuclear cells were isolated by Ficoll-Hypaque density centrifugation and cryopreserved.

Results and caveats for the whole study, not just this receptor: Across fewer than 50 patients, TRB clonality was highly associated with recipient CMV seropositivity and CMV reactivation, and diversity in PTCy patients was similar to diversity in CNI/methotrexate controls. The TRB repertoires of T cells infiltrating skin or GI tract showed only limited overlap with the TRB repertoires of T cells in blood. Donor-recipient similarity was low at 1-2 months but increased during the first year, and donor CD8+ memory clones often dominated later blood repertoires.

This chain joins TRBV6-1 to TRBJ2-1, with 10 bases matching TRBD2. The sequenced sample was PBMCs, obtained after allogeneic stem cell transplant with posttransplant cyclophosphamide. The clonotype was recovered from a female patient between 40 and 55 years old who received an allogeneic stem cell transplant from a related donor, was CMV-positive, and had acute GVHD only. Following transplantation, part of the T cell population may be supplied by the graft donor rather than the patient. The CDR3 sequence is CASSEASLAGVTEQFF. Here is the DNA: TGTGCCAGCAGTGAAGCTTCCCTAGCGGGAGTCACTGAGCAGTTCTTC.